The present entry profiles one T cell receptor (beta chain) with its context. Its antigen is not identified. This sample was included in a study of monozygotic twins with inflammatory bowel disease. Study-wide points: Data gave no support to a single strong signal or clonotype associated with IBD. The analysis failed to separate different T cell subtypes.

Researchers ran eight separate cDNA reactions for each sample. TCRdb reprocessed the 5' RACE reads and stores each CDR3 protein as one record, lacking DNA. This listing includes nearly 450,000 distinct CDR3 sequences. The CDR3 spans 15 residues. Per germline, CDR1 SGHTA and CDR2 FQGNSA. This chain uses TRBV7-2 with TRBJ2-4; TCRdb lists TRBD1, though no DNA is available to test this call. Sequenced material: blood. The receptor comes from a human donor with ulcerative colitis or Crohn's disease, or a healthy co-twin of an affected twin (not recorded which). The CDR3 is CASRPTAGDKNIQYF.